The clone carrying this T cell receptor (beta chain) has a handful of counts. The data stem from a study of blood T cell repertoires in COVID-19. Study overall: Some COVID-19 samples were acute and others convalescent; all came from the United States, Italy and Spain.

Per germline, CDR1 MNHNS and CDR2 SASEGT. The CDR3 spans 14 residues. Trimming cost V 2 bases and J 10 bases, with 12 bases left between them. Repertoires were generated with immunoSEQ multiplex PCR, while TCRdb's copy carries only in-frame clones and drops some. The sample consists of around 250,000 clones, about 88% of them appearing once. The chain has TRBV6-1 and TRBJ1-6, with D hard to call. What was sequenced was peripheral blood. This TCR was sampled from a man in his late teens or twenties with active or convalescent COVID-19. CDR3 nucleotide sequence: TGTGCCAGCAGTGAATGGGCAGGCACATCACCCCTCCACTTT. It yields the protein CASSEWAGTSPLHF.